This record looks at one TCR beta chain sequence and its context. Its antigen is currently unknown. V was pared by 4 bases and J by 1 base, with 5 bases of the junction left unmatched. Looked up from germline, CDR1 is MRHNA and CDR2 is SNTAGT. This CDR3 comprises 15 residues. The sample comes from a study of Ad26.COV2.S vaccination and SARS-CoV-2 variants. Study at large: Administration of Ad26.COV2.S was intramuscular, either once or twice 56 days apart. General study points: The breadth of spike-specific CD8+ and CD4+ T cell responses after vaccination was reportedly substantial.

Repertoires were generated with immunoSEQ multiplex PCR, while TCRdb's copy carries only in-frame clones and drops some. The sample has about 280,000 clones, about 89% seen once. Treatment reported: about 20 received Ad26.COV2.S at low or high dose, single or two shots; 5 received placebo; per-sample allocation not given. The samples were gathered on day 63 after the first injection of vaccine or placebo. The receptor was isolated from a person aged 18-60 years who received the Ad26.COV2.S COVID-19 vaccine or a placebo. The specimen was peripheral blood, collected in a trial of Ad26.COV2.S vaccine versus placebo. This chain uses TRBV6-4 with TRBJ2-3; 7 positions agree with TRBD2. The DNA for the CDR3 is TGTGCCAGCAGTGCTACCAGCGGGGGCACAGATACGCAGTATTTT. Its protein is CASSATSGGTDTQYF.